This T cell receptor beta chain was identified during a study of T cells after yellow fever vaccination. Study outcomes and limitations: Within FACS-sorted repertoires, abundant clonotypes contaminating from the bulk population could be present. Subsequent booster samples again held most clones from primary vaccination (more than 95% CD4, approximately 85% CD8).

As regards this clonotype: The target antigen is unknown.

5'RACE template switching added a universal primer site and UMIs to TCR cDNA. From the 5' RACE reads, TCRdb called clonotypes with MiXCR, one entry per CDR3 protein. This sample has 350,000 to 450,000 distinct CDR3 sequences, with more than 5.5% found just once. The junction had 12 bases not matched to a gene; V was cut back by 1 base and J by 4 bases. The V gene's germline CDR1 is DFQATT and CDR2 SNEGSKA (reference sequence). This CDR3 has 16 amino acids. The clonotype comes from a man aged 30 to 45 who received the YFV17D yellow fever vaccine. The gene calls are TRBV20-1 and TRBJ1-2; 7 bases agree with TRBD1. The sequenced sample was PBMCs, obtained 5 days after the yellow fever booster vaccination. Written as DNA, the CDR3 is TGCAGTGCTAGAGTAAGGAGACAGGGCCGGTTCTATGGCTACACCTTC. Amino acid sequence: CSARVRRQGRFYGYTF.